One sample yielded the 10 T cell receptor beta chains listed below, sequenced in a study of cytomegalovirus exposure and HLA in healthy donors. 13 Jbeta primers and 60 Vbeta primers were used for the PCR. Sequenced by immunoSEQ multiplex PCR; TCRdb stores in-frame clones only, minus some. The sample holds about 59,000 clones, about 89% seen once. Sequenced input: PBMCs. The receptor set was obtained from a man under 40 in good health and CMV-seropositive.

The rearrangement uses TRBV25-1 and TRBJ2-1; 9 bases are shared with TRBD2. CDR1 MGHDK and CDR2 SYGVNS come from the germline V gene. The CDR3 length is 16 residues. The J segment lost 7 bases and the V segment lost 2 bases, leaving 9 bases of the junction unmatched. The CDR3 sequence is CASSEGAGGPRNEQFF. For the CDR3, the DNA is TGTGCCAGCAGTGAAGGGGCGGGAGGGCCGCGTAATGAGCAGTTCTTC.

The chain uses TRBV28 and TRBJ2-7, with 11 bases aligning to TRBD2. V lost 3 bases to trimming and J lost 1 base; unmatched junction nucleotides: 11. This CDR3 region has 18 residues. Germline CDR1 and CDR2: MDHEN and SYDVKM. DNA for the CDR3: TGTGCCAGCAGTTTCTACCTGACGCTAGCGGGAGGTTCCTACGAGCAGTACTTC. Its protein product is CASSFYLTLAGGSYEQYF.

This clone was seen only once. The CDR3 DNA reads as TGTGCCAGCAGTTACGGGGGGGACCAAGAGACCCAGTACTTC. It translates to CASSYGGDQETQYF. This chain joins TRBV6-6 and TRBJ2-5; 7 bases map to TRBD2. CDR1 and CDR2 from the germline V gene are MNHNY and SVGAGI (reference sequence). This CDR3 has 14 amino acids. With V trimmed by 2 bases and J by 0 bases, 0 bases remained unmatched.

This rearrangement joins TRBV28 to TRBJ1-2; TRBD1 might be the D (6 bases). V was pared by 7 bases and J by 2 bases, with 11 bases between. This CDR3 comprises 13 residues. CDR1 is MDHEN, CDR2 SYDVKM, per germline. The CDR3 is CASTSGENYGYTF. The CDR3 nucleotides are TGTGCCAGCACCTCAGGGGAAAACTATGGCTACACCTTC.

Concerning this clone: Compared with germline, one end of the junction differs, possibly owing to a read error. The chain employs TRBV7-9 and TRBJ2-5; 7 positions agree with TRBD1. This CDR3 is built from 13 residues. From germline, CDR1 is SEHNR and CDR2 FQNEAQ (reference sequence). The DNA of the CDR3 is TGTTCCAGCAGCGTCGGGACAGTAGAGACCCAGTACTTC. As protein: CSSSVGTVETQYF. Full variable domain (missing parts from reference TRBV7-9 and TRBJ2-5): DTGVSQNPRHKITKRGQNVTFRCDPISEHNRLYWYRQTLGQGPEFLTYFQNEAQLEKSRLLSDRFSAERPKGSFSTLEIQRTEQGDSAMYLCSSSVGTVETQYFGPGTRLLVL.

The chain uses TRBV7-8 and TRBJ1-1; 11 bases map to TRBD1. Trimming removed 1 base from V and 8 bases from J; junction bases left unmatched: 6. The CDR3 is 15 residues long. Germline CDR1 reads SGHVS; CDR2 reads FQNEAQ. The CDR3 region is CASSLVGTGGTEAFF. The DNA for the CDR3 is TGTGCCAGCAGCTTAGTGGGGACAGGGGGGACGGAAGCTTTCTTT. The entire variable domain, with the rest obtained from reference TRBV7-8 and TRBJ1-1, is as follows: GAGVSQSPRYKVAKRGQDVALRCDPISGHVSLFWYQQALGQGPEFLTYFQNEAQLDKSGLPSDRFFAERPEGSVSTLKIQRTQQEDSAVYLCASSLVGTGGTEAFFGQGTRLTVV.

The chain joins TRBV19 to TRBJ2-1; TRBD2 aligns across 7 bases. V lost 6 bases to trimming and J lost 7 bases; unmatched junction nucleotides: 6. The CDR3 covers 13 residues. Germline V gene lookup returns CDR1 LNHDA and CDR2 SQIVND (reference sequence). The DNA for the CDR3 is TGTGCCAGTAGCACTGGCGGGAGAAATGAGCAGTTCTTC. Translation gives CASSTGGRNEQFF.

The chain recombines TRBV27 with TRBJ2-2; 7 bases fit TRBD1. Germline V gene sequence: CDR1 MNHEY, CDR2 SMNVEV (reference sequence). CDR3 size: 22 residues. After removal of 1 base from V and 2 bases from J, the junction contained 22 bases not matched to a gene. DNA for the CDR3: TGTGCCAGCAGTTTATTATGGGGGACAGCTGATACGGGAAGAAAAAACACCGGGGAGCTGTTTTTT. It codes for CASSLLWGTADTGRKNTGELFF.

The chain is built from TRBV11-2 and TRBJ2-2, with D tentatively TRBD2 (6 bases). Trimming left V 1 base short and J 6 bases short, with 15 bases between. Germline CDR1 and CDR2: SGHAT and FQNNGV. The CDR3 sequence is 16 residues long. This CDR3 is CASSLGSTGGAGELFF. For the CDR3, the DNA is TGTGCCAGCAGCTTAGGATCGACTGGAGGGGCCGGGGAGCTGTTTTTT.

The V call is TRBV7-9, the J call TRBJ1-1, with D possibly TRBD1 on 5 matching bases. Germline V CDR1 and CDR2: SEHNR, FQNEAQ (reference sequence). V shed 3 bases and J shed 1 base, with 9 bases lying between them. This CDR3 comprises 14 residues. CDR3 sequence (DNA): TGTGCCAGCAGCTTGGCAGGGCAGAACACTGAAGCTTTCTTT. This gives the protein CASSLAGQNTEAFF. Full variable domain (rest looked up from reference TRBV7-9 and TRBJ1-1): DTGVSQNPRHKITKRGQNVTFRCDPISEHNRLYWYRQTLGQGPEFLTYFQNEAQLEKSRLLSDRFSAERPKGSFSTLEIQRTEQGDSAMYLCASSLAGQNTEAFFGQGTRLTVV.